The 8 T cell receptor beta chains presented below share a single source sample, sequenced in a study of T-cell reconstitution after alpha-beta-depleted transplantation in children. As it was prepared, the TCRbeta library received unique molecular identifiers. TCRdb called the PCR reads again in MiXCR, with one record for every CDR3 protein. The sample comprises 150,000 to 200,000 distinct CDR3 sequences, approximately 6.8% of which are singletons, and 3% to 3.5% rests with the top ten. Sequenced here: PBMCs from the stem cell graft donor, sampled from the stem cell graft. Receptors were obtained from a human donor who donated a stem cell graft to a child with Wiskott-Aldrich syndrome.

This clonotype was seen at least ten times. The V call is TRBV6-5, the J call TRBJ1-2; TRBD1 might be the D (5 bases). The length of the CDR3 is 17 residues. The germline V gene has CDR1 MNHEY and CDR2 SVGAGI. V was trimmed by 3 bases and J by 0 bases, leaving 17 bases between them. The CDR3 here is CASSYSVWEGTNYGYTF. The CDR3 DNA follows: TGTGCCAGCAGTTATAGTGTTTGGGAGGGGACTAACTATGGCTACACCTTC.

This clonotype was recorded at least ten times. CDR3 sequence: CASSEAGIAGELFF. CDR3 DNA sequence: TGTGCCAGCAGCGAGGCAGGGATCGCCGGGGAGCTGTTTTTT. The rearrangement joins TRBV9 to TRBJ2-2; D is perhaps TRBD1 (5 bases). Germline CDR1 is SGDLS and CDR2 is YYNGEE. Trimming pared 3 bases from V and 6 bases from J, leaving 12 bases between. The CDR3 is made up of 14 amino acids.

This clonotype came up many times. The CDR3 sequence: CSARNGGTEAFF. The DNA of the CDR3 is TGCAGTGCTAGAAATGGAGGGACCGAAGCTTTCTTT. The chain links TRBV20-1 to TRBJ1-1; TRBD1 is a possible D gene (5 bases). Looked up from germline, CDR1 is DFQATT and CDR2 is SNEGSKA (reference sequence). This CDR3 spans 12 amino acids. Between the trimmed V and J ends, which lost 2 bases and 8 bases, there was a span of 12 bases.

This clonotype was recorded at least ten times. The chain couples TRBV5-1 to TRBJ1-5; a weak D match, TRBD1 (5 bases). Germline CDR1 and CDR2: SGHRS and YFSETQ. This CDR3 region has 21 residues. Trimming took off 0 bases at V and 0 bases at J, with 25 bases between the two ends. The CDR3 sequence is CASSLAGGRSTSKYSNQPQHF. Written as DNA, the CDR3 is TGCGCCAGCAGCTTGGCCGGGGGACGGTCGACGTCCAAGTATAGCAATCAGCCCCAGCATTTT.

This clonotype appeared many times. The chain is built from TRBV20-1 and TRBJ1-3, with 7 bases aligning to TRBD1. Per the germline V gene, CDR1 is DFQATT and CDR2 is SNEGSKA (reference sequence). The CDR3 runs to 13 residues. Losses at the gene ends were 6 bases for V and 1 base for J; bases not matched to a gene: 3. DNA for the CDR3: TGCAGTGCGATGGGACAGTCTGGAAACACCATATATTTT. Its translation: CSAMGQSGNTIYF.

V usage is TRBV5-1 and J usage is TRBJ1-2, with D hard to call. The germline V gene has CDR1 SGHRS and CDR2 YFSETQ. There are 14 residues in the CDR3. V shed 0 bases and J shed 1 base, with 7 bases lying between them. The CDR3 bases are TGCGCCAGCAGCTTGGAATCGGTTAACTATGGCTACACCTTC. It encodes CASSLESVNYGYTF.

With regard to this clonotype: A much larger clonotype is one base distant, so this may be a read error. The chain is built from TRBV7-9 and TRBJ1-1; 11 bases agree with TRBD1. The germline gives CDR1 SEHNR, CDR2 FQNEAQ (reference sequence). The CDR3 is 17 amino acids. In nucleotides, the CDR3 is TGTGCCGGCAGCCCAGAGTCGGGACAGGGGGTGAACACTGAAGCTTTCTTT. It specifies CAGSPESGQGVNTEAFF.

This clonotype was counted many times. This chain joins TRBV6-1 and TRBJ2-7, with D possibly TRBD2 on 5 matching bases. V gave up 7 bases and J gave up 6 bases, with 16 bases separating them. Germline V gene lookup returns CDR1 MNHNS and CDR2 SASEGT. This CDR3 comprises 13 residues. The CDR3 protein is CASKWRVHGEQYF. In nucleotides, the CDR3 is TGTGCCAGCAAATGGCGGGTCCACGGCGAGCAGTACTTC.